A selection of T cell receptor beta chains follows, all from one sample in a study of T cell clonotyping in hematopoietic cell transplantation. Data came from immunoSEQ multiplex PCR; TCRdb stores just in-frame clones and leaves some out. The sample includes 35,000 to 45,000 clones, 94% of them seen just once. The specimen sequenced was peripheral blood mononuclear cells. The receptors shown here come from a woman between 50 and 59 years old in good health. Some clones in this sample may be carry-over from other donors' samples. Each CDR3 is given with its conserved first and last residue. A D gene is named only where the DNA matches it firmly. Only some rows state a clone size, as once, few, many or a class for expanded clones.

cdr3_nt cdr3_aa j_call d_call v_call clone_size
TGTGCCAGCAGCCACACTAGAAACACCGGGGAGCTGTTTTTT CASSHTRNTGELFF TRBJ2-2 . TRBV6-5 once
TGTGCCAGCAGCCCCAGCGGGGTCGAGACCCAGTACTTC CASSPSGVETQYF TRBJ2-5 TRBD2 TRBV11-3 .
TGCGCCAGCAGCTGGACAGGGGCCACCGACCCATTCTTTGTAAAAGAGACCCAGTACTTC CASSWTGATDPFFVKETQYF TRBJ2-5 TRBD1 TRBV5-1 .
TGTGCCAGCAGCCCTAGGGATGGGGGGCTAGGCACTGAAGCTTTCTTT CASSPRDGGLGTEAFF TRBJ1-1 . TRBV7-6 .
TGTGCCAGCAGCGGAACAGGGGGCCTACTGGCAGATACGCAGTATTTT CASSGTGGLLADTQYF TRBJ2-3 TRBD1 TRBV2 .
TGTGCCAGCAGCTTAGGAGTCAACTATGGCTACACCTTC CASSLGVNYGYTF TRBJ1-2 . TRBV11-1 .
TGTGCCAGCAGTTACTCGGGGGGTGGCTCCTACGAGCAGTACTTC CASSYSGGGSYEQYF TRBJ2-7 . TRBV6-5 .
TGCGCCAGCAGCTTGTCTTCTTCGGTGTACAGGGCTATCTACAATGAGCAGTTCTTC CASSLSSSVYRAIYNEQFF TRBJ2-1 . TRBV5-1 .
TGTGCCAGCAGCCCTCCTGCAGGGGGCCTGCCGCCCCAGCATTTT CASSPPAGGLPPQHF TRBJ1-5 TRBD1 TRBV11-3 once
TGTGCCAGCAGCTTACATATGTTGAGTGCCACTGAAGCTTTCTTT CASSLHMLSATEAFF TRBJ1-1 . TRBV7-6 .
TGTGCCAGCTCGGCTTTGGGGGAGCAGTACTTC CASSALGEQYF TRBJ2-7 . TRBV18 .
TGTGCCAGCAGTCGACAGGGGGATAGCAATCAGCCCCAGCATTTT CASSRQGDSNQPQHF TRBJ1-5 TRBD1 TRBV2 .
TGTGCCAGCAGTTCCTCAGGGGCATCCTACGAGCAGTACTTC CASSSSGASYEQYF TRBJ2-7 . TRBV27 .
TGTGCCAGCAGGCCGCAGGGAGGGGACAATGAGCAGTTCTTC CASRPQGGDNEQFF TRBJ2-1 TRBD2 TRBV28 .
TGTGCCAGCAGCTTAGTAGCGGCGGGGACCAACGAGCAGTTCTTC CASSLVAAGTNEQFF TRBJ2-1 . TRBV7-2 .
TGCGCCAGCAGCTTGGGACCGCCGTCTGAAGCTTTCTTT CASSLGPPSEAFF TRBJ1-1 . TRBV5-1 .
TGTGCCAGCAGCTTGGACAGGGCGAATTCACCCCTCCACTTT CASSLDRANSPLHF TRBJ1-6 TRBD1 TRBV7-2 .
TGTGCCAGCAGCTCACGGACAGGGGGCTACAATGAGCAGTTCTTC CASSSRTGGYNEQFF TRBJ2-1 TRBD1 TRBV11-3 .
TGTGCCAGCAGCCTCGGACTAGCGGGGGGCCTGGATCAAGAGACCCAGTACTTC CASSLGLAGGLDQETQYF TRBJ2-5 TRBD2 TRBV7-8 .
TGTGCCAGCAGCTCCACCCCCGGGAACTATGGCTACACCTTC CASSSTPGNYGYTF TRBJ1-2 . TRBV7-3 .
TGTGCCAGCAGCTTGTACTGGCAGGGCGTCCCTAATGAAAAACTGTTTTTT CASSLYWQGVPNEKLFF TRBJ1-4 . TRBV5-6 once
TGTGCCAGCTCACCGGGACAGCAATACGAGCAGTACTTC CASSPGQQYEQYF TRBJ2-7 TRBD1 TRBV18 .
TGTGCCAGCAGCAAAGGGGGATGGGGCACTGAAGCTTTCTTT CASSKGGWGTEAFF TRBJ1-1 . TRBV21-1 .